A selection of T cell receptor beta chains follows, all from one sample in a study of blood T cell repertoires in COVID-19. Clones were sequenced by immunoSEQ multiplex PCR, and TCRdb holds only the in-frame ones, with some missing. The sample holds about 62,000 clones, 70% to 85% seen once. The sample was peripheral blood. These receptors originate from a man aged 60-69 years with acute or convalescent COVID-19. Both conserved end residues are part of each CDR3. The order of the fields is J gene, D gene, CDR3 length, clone size, V gene, CDR3 DNA, CDR3 protein. A D gene is named only where the DNA matches it firmly. Some rows have no size entry. The others give once, few or many, or a class for an expanded clone.

J: TRBJ2-7; D: TRBD2; length: 14; size: .; V: TRBV6-5; DNA: TGTGCCAGCAGCCCCGCGGGGGGGTCGGTCGAGCAGTACTTC; CDR3: CASSPAGGSVEQYF
J: TRBJ2-7; D: TRBD2; length: 18; size: .; V: TRBV6-1; DNA: TGTGCCAGCAGTGCCAAGCCCGCGACTAGCGTCATCTCCTACGAGCAGTACTTC; CDR3: CASSAKPATSVISYEQYF
J: TRBJ2-2; D: .; length: 17; size: .; V: TRBV3-1/TRBV3-2; DNA: TGTGCCAGCAGCCAAGATGGGGGACTCCAACCTCCCGGGGAGCTGTTTTTT; CDR3: CASSQDGGLQPPGELFF
J: TRBJ2-1; D: TRBD2; length: 15; size: .; V: TRBV11-2; DNA: TGTGCCAGCAGTCCCGGACTAGCGGGCTACAATGAGCAGTTCTTC; CDR3: CASSPGLAGYNEQFF
J: TRBJ1-1; D: TRBD1; length: 14; size: few; V: TRBV28; DNA: TGTGCCAGCAGTTTATTCGGACAGGGGGCTGAAGCTTTCTTT; CDR3: CASSLFGQGAEAFF
J: TRBJ1-1; D: TRBD1; length: 14; size: .; V: TRBV19; DNA: TGTGCCAGTAGTATGGGGACAGGGACCACTGAAGCTTTCTTT; CDR3: CASSMGTGTTEAFF
J: TRBJ2-3; D: TRBD2; length: 15; size: .; V: TRBV9; DNA: TGTGCCAGCAGCCGGACTAGCGGGGGAACGGATACGCAGTATTTT; CDR3: CASSRTSGGTDTQYF
J: TRBJ2-7; D: TRBD1; length: 14; size: .; V: TRBV29-1; DNA: TGCAGCGTGAGAACGGGACAGGGGTCGCAGGAGCAGTACTTC; CDR3: CSVRTGQGSQEQYF
J: TRBJ2-7; D: TRBD2; length: 14; size: .; V: TRBV4-1; DNA: TGCGCCAGCAGCCAAGGGACTAGGTACTACGAGCAGTACTTC; CDR3: CASSQGTRYYEQYF
J: TRBJ2-1; D: TRBD2; length: 16; size: .; V: TRBV2; DNA: TGTGCCAGCAGTGAAACGGGACTAGCGTTCGGCAATGAGCAGTTCTTC; CDR3: CASSETGLAFGNEQFF
J: TRBJ1-2; D: .; length: 11; size: .; V: TRBV19; DNA: TGTGCCAGCCGACAGTTTTATGGCTACACCTTC; CDR3: CASRQFYGYTF
J: TRBJ2-2; D: TRBD1; length: 16; size: .; V: TRBV7-9; DNA: TGTGCCAGCAGCTTCCGGGGACAGGGGAACACCGGGGAGCTGTTTTTT; CDR3: CASSFRGQGNTGELFF
J: TRBJ1-4; D: .; length: 14; size: .; V: TRBV11-2; DNA: TGTGCCAGCAGCGATAACCCCGGTCGTGAAAAACTGTTTTTT; CDR3: CASSDNPGREKLFF